Each of the 8 T cell receptor beta chains below was sequenced from the same sample in a study of blood T cells in healthy people across ages. Alongside a J-beta primer mix, a sample-barcoded 5' primer served in a second PCR lasting about 7 to 11 cycles. TCRdb reprocessed the 5' RACE reads with MiXCR, giving one entry per CDR3 protein. The data hold roughly 1,500,000 distinct CDR3 sequences, with about 40% observed a single time. The sequenced sample was blood. The receptor set was obtained from a woman younger than 30 in good health.

This clonotype was counted only a few times. This chain links TRBV4-1 with TRBJ2-5; 8 positions match TRBD2. From germline, CDR1 is MGHRA and CDR2 YSYEKL. With 4 bases clipped from V and 4 bases from J, the junction kept 29 bases outside the gene matches. CDR3 size: 22 residues. CDR3 amino acids: CASSLRQTGTRILIREGETQYF. The CDR3 nucleotides read TGCGCCAGCAGCCTAAGACAGACCGGGACTAGAATTCTGATACGGGAGGGAGAGACCCAGTACTTC.

This clonotype was seen a few times. The genes are TRBV3-1 and TRBJ1-2; maybe TRBD1 (5 bases). Germline-derived CDR1 and CDR2 are LGHDT and YNNKEL (reference sequence). This CDR3 comprises 17 residues. Between the trimmed V and J ends, which lost 1 base and 4 bases, there was a span of 19 bases. The CDR3 is CASSQVEGQGSLYGYTF. In DNA form, the CDR3 reads TGTGCCAGCAGCCAAGTCGAGGGTCAGGGCTCCCTCTATGGCTACACCTTC.

The genes are TRBV3-1 and TRBJ2-7; D is possibly TRBD1 (5 bases). The CDR3 runs 15 residues. V lost 0 bases to trimming and J lost 1 base, with 10 bases between them. In germline, CDR1 is LGHDT, CDR2 YNNKEL (reference sequence). Here the CDR3 DNA reads TGTGCCAGCAGCCAAGAATCCGCAGGGTCCTACGAGCAGTACTTC. Amino acid sequence: CASSQESAGSYEQYF.

The rearrangement links TRBV29-1 to TRBJ2-2; D is undetermined. The germline gives CDR1 SQVTM, CDR2 ANQGSEA. V lost 4 bases, J lost 2 bases, and 11 bases lay in between. The CDR3 totals 14 residues. The CDR3 DNA reads TGCAGCGTTGCCGGCCATACCAACACCGGGGAGCTGTTTTTT. This translates into CSVAGHTNTGELFF.

V usage is TRBV20-1 and J usage is TRBJ2-5; perhaps TRBD2 as D (6 bases). Germline CDR1 DFQATT, CDR2 SNEGSKA (reference sequence). V lost 3 bases, J lost 5 bases, and 16 bases lay in between. This CDR3 spans 14 amino acids. The CDR3 sequence is CSASRHGGEETQYF. In nucleotides, the CDR3 is TGCAGTGCTAGTCGTCACGGGGGTGAGGAGACCCAGTACTTC.

This clonotype appeared a few times. The genes are TRBV18 and TRBJ2-7; 7 bases map to TRBD1. The junction had 5 bases not matched to a gene; V was cut back by 0 bases and J by 3 bases. In germline, CDR1 is KGHSH, CDR2 LQKENI. The CDR3 sequence is 15 residues long. The CDR3 bases are TGTGCCAGCTCACCACCCTCAGACAGGGACTACGAGCAGTACTTC. Residues: CASSPPSDRDYEQYF.

This clonotype was observed once. The chain couples TRBV20-1 to TRBJ2-7, with 11 nucleotides matching TRBD2. Germline V lookup: CDR1 DFQATT, CDR2 SNEGSKA (reference sequence). This CDR3 has 16 residues. The V gene end was trimmed by 1 base and the J gene end by 7 bases; junction bases not matched to a gene: 12. CDR3 amino acids: CSARGSSGGPYNEQYF. CDR3 in DNA: TGCAGTGCTAGAGGATCTAGCGGGGGGCCCTACAATGAGCAGTACTTC.

This clonotype has just a few counts. The V and J genes are TRBV5-1 and TRBJ2-3, with 7 nucleotides matching TRBD1. V was pared by 5 bases and J by 4 bases, with 13 bases of the junction left unmatched. Germline lookup yields CDR1 SGHRS and CDR2 YFSETQ. This CDR3 is 16 amino acids long. The CDR3 loop reads CASSLRGGEVPDTQYF. In DNA form, the CDR3 reads TGCGCCAGCAGTTTAAGAGGGGGCGAAGTCCCAGATACGCAGTATTTT.